This note documents a single T cell receptor (beta chain) sequence. The antigen remains undetermined. V was clipped by 5 bases and J by 6 bases, with 15 bases between them. Germline loops: CDR1 MDHEN, CDR2 SYDVKM. This CDR3 contains 14 residues. These data originate in a study of shared clonotypes between healthy human individuals. The study, taken as a whole, reports: Deeper or shallower sequencing was expected to change how clonotypes are shared among donors. Rarefaction showed sorted-subset sequencing was incomplete despite large depth. Researchers found naive subsets generally carried larger estimated richness than memory subsets. For naive CD4 cells, roughly 4.6% of clonotypes were shared across a handful of donors.

Libraries were prepared by immunoSEQ multiplex PCR; TCRdb keeps only in-frame clonotypes and omits some of them. This table has roughly 2,000,000 clones, over 85% appearing once. Positive CCR7 selection of CD45RO-negative cells yielded the naive CD8 cells, and terminally differentiated effector memory CD45RA+ cells were excluded. This receptor was obtained from a man between 18 and 35 years old in good health. The sample taken for sequencing was naive CD8+ T cells sorted from blood. The J gene is TRBJ2-3, the V gene TRBV28; perhaps TRBD1 as D (6 bases). The chain's CDR3 is CASSINRESDTQYF. The CDR3 DNA reads as TGTGCCAGCAGTATTAACAGGGAAAGCGATACGCAGTATTTT.